This TCR beta chain came from a study of chemoradiotherapy in HPV16-positive cancers. About the study: Candidate HPV-specific clones and shared TCR motifs came from a couple of HPV16-positive patients.

Repertoires were sampled repeatedly during chemoradiotherapy. Produced via immunoSEQ multiplex PCR; TCRdb's table is partial and in-frame only. The repertoire holds several thousand clones, about 90% seen once, with roughly 30% in the top ten. Sequences were derived from blood, sampled from a patient who underwent chemoradiotherapy. The receptor comes from a human donor with HPV-associated anogenital cancer.

This chain's CDR3 is CASSPPDRLTDTQYF. The CDR3 nucleotides read TGTGCCAGCAGCCCGCCCGACAGGTTAACAGATACGCAGTATTTT. The genes are TRBV28 and TRBJ2-3; D perhaps matches TRBD1 (6 bases). The germline V gene has CDR1 MDHEN and CDR2 SYDVKM. The CDR3 is 15 amino acids. The V and J ends lost 6 bases and 3 bases respectively, with 16 bases between them.